Each of the 10 T cell receptor beta chains below was sequenced from the same sample in a study of metastatic and nonmetastatic thyroid tumors. Treatment of any kind had been given to no patient before thyroid surgery. TCRdb reprocessed the PCR reads via MiXCR. The sample lists about 39,000 clones; about 15% were seen once. The sequenced material came from blood. These TCRs come from a female donor with papillary thyroid cancer or a benign thyroid nodule (not recorded which). Some clones in this sample may be carry-over from other donors' samples.

The table lists this clone with many counts. The J gene is TRBJ2-1, the V gene TRBV6-2 or TRBV6-3, with 13 bases lining up with TRBD2. Per the germline V gene, CDR1 is MNHEY and CDR2 is SVGEGT. Unmatched junction bases numbered 5, after V lost 5 bases and J lost 10 bases. CDR3 length equals 14 residues. CDR3 loop: CASSGLAGAGEQFF. DNA for the CDR3: TGTGCCAGCAGTGGACTAGCGGGAGCTGGAGAGCAGTTCTTC.

V and J are TRBV12-5 and TRBJ1-3; D remains ambiguous. Germline lookup yields CDR1 LGHNT and CDR2 FRNRAP. Trimming took 0 bases from V and 0 from J, leaving 9 bases between them. There are 16 residues in the CDR3. The CDR3, as DNA: TGTGCTAGTGGTTTGGTACTGTTGAACTCTGGAAACACCATATATTTT. It yields the protein CASGLVLLNSGNTIYF.

This clone was found many times. This chain joins TRBV2 and TRBJ2-3; perhaps D is TRBD1 or TRBD2 (5 bases each). This CDR3 is 14 amino acids long. The V end was cut by 5 bases, the J end by 4 bases, with 13 bases between. Germline V gene data show CDR1 as SNHLY and CDR2 as FYNNEI. The CDR3, as DNA: TGTGCCAGCAGTAGGAGGCAGGGATCAGATACGCAGTATTTT. Its protein is CASSRRQGSDTQYF.

This clone was detected a few times. Given a much more abundant clone one base away, this may be a read error. The CDR3 is CAGSPGQGGETQYF. DNA of the CDR3: TGCGCCGGCAGTCCGGGACAGGGAGGAGAGACCCAGTACTTC. This chain joins TRBV5-1 and TRBJ2-5; 9 nucleotides match TRBD1. This CDR3 has 14 residues. CDR1 is SGHRS, CDR2 YFSETQ, per germline.

This clone was seen repeatedly, ten times or more. This chain joins TRBV19 and TRBJ2-1, with 10 positions matching TRBD2. Germline V gene sequence: CDR1 LNHDA, CDR2 SQIVND (reference sequence). J gave up 7 bases and V 9 bases, and 9 bases lay outside the gene matches. The length of the CDR3 is 14 residues. CDR3: CASSSSGRMNEQFF. The CDR3, as DNA: TGTGCCAGCTCCTCTAGCGGGAGAATGAATGAGCAGTTCTTC.

Comment on this clone: A much larger clone differs by one base, so this may be a read error. V and J are TRBV20-1 and TRBJ1-2; tentative D call: TRBD1 (5 bases). The CDR3 is 15 residues long. Trimming shortened V by 3 bases and J by 3 bases, and 17 bases separated the two germline ends. Per germline, CDR1 DFQATT and CDR2 SNEGSKA (reference sequence). The CDR3 DNA is TGCAGTGCTAGGGCCTCGGACAAGGCCCACTATGGCTACACCTTC. This codes for CSARASDKAHYGYTF.

This clone was seen at least ten times. The identical CDR3 is also encoded by other nucleotide sequences in the sample. V is TRBV9 and J is TRBJ2-1; 8 bases are a match to TRBD1. CDR1 and CDR2 from the germline V gene are SGDLS and YYNGEE. J gave up 9 bases and V 7 bases, and 12 bases lay outside the gene matches. CDR3 length: 14 residues. CDR3 protein: CASGQGTGKGEQFF. The CDR3 DNA follows: TGTGCCAGCGGACAGGGAACCGGTAAAGGTGAGCAGTTCTTC. The full variable domain, in which reference TRBV9 and TRBJ2-1 provide the parts outside the CDR3, is DSGVTQTPKHLITATGQRVTLRCSPRSGDLSVYWYQQSLDQGLQFLIQYYNGEERAKGNILERFSAQQFPDLHSELNLSSLELGDSALYFCASGQGTGKGEQFFGPGTRLTVL.

This clone was seen repeatedly, ten times or more. The chain has TRBV27 and TRBJ2-1, with 12 bases fitting TRBD2. Germline CDR1 is MNHEY and CDR2 is SMNVEV (reference sequence). The V segment lost 5 bases and the J segment 8 bases; nucleotides outside the gene matches: 7. The CDR3 runs 15 residues. DNA for the CDR3: TGTGCCAGCAGTCCACGGACTAGCGGGATGTATGAGCAGTTCTTC. Its protein is CASSPRTSGMYEQFF.

This clone is deemed medium-sized. The CDR3 bases are TGTGCCAGCAGTGGAGGCGGGAGCCTCTACGAGCAGTACTTC. This gives the protein CASSGGGSLYEQYF. This rearrangement joins TRBV6-1 to TRBJ2-7, with 7 nucleotides matching TRBD2. The germline V gene encodes CDR1 MNHNS and CDR2 SASEGT. The CDR3 loop spans 14 amino acids. The J segment lost 3 bases and the V segment lost 4 bases, leaving 6 bases of the junction unmatched.

This clone was detected a few times. The V gene is TRBV20-1, the J gene TRBJ1-5; tentatively, D is TRBD1 (5 bases). This CDR3 has 15 residues. V lost 2 bases, J lost 4 bases, and 15 bases lay in between. Germline V gene data show CDR1 as DFQATT and CDR2 as SNEGSKA (reference sequence). In nucleotides, the CDR3 is TGCAGTGCTAGACCGGGACCTTTGTGGAATCAGCCCCAGCATTTT. Amino acid sequence: CSARPGPLWNQPQHF.